This TCR beta chain was recovered during a study of CD8+ T cells in alopecia areata. Study results and caveats: Relative to normal scalp, lesional scalp, especially alopecia totalis/universalis, showed higher clonality. Scalp sequencing also captures normal skin's resident alphabeta T cells.

Investigators isolated RNA and reverse transcribed it into cDNA to act as the sequencing template. Sequenced by immunoSEQ multiplex PCR; TCRdb stores in-frame clones only, minus some. The sample has tens of thousands of clones, less than 65% seen once; the top ten hold roughly 17%. This CDR3 region has 15 residues. CDR1 and CDR2 (germline): SGHTA, FQGNSA. V was trimmed by 1 base and J by 5 bases, leaving 14 bases between them. Individuals with alopecia areata gave both lesional scalp punch biopsies and peripheral blood for collection. Researchers picked out CD4+ and CD8+ T cells from PBMCs by sorting. Note on this clone: Its antigen is currently unknown.

The sample consisted of NKG2D-high CD8+ T cells sorted from blood. The TCR originated in a human donor with alopecia areata. This chain uses TRBV7-2 with TRBJ2-5; TRBD2 is a possible D gene (7 bases). As DNA, the CDR3 is TGTGCCAGCAGCTTAGATTTCGGGGGGCTGGAGACCCAGTACTTC. Translation gives CASSLDFGGLETQYF.